The 28 T cell receptor beta chains reported below all come from one sample, sequenced in a study of blood T cell repertoires in COVID-19. Libraries were prepared by immunoSEQ multiplex PCR; TCRdb keeps only in-frame clonotypes and omits some of them. Here the sample spans about 64,000 clones, approximately 78% being singletons. Sequenced: peripheral blood. The receptors derive from a human donor in a cohort sampled during active COVID-19.

The chain is built from TRBV12-3 or TRBV12-4 and TRBJ2-1; D is possibly TRBD1 (5 bases). Trimming stripped 4 bases from V and 4 bases from J, with 8 bases between. There are 13 residues in the CDR3. CDR3 coding DNA: TGTGCCAGCAGTTCGACAGTGTACAATGAGCAGTTCTTC. This translates into CASSSTVYNEQFF.

The CDR3 nucleotides read TGTGCCAGCAGTGAACTTGCGGGGGGGAAAACCGGGGAGCTGTTTTTT. Its translation: CASSELAGGKTGELFF. The chain recombines TRBV6-1 with TRBJ2-2, with 9 bases matching TRBD2. The CDR3 consists of 16 residues. Germline assignment: CDR1 MNHNS and CDR2 SASEGT. The V gene end was trimmed by 2 bases and the J gene end by 5 bases; junction bases not matched to a gene: 6.

This clone was counted a single time. The chain joins TRBV30 to TRBJ1-1; possible D gene TRBD1, 6 bases. V lost 0 bases to trimming and J lost 1 base, with 24 bases between them. CDR3 size: 19 residues. CDR1 and CDR2 from the germline V gene are GTSNPN and SVGIG (reference sequence). This CDR3 is CAWSVRTPLRGRANTEAFF. For the CDR3, the DNA is TGTGCCTGGAGTGTACGTACCCCTCTCAGGGGCAGGGCGAACACTGAAGCTTTCTTT.

This rearrangement joins TRBV6-6 to TRBJ1-1; possibly TRBD1 for D (6 bases). This CDR3 comprises 14 residues. The V gene lost 8 bases and the J gene lost 1 base, with 14 bases spanning the gap. CDR1 is MNHNY and CDR2 is SVGAGI in the germline V gene (reference sequence). The CDR3 DNA follows: TGTGCCAGCTGGACAGCCCGAGGGAACACTGAAGCTTTCTTT. This codes for CASWTARGNTEAFF.

The chain links TRBV28 to TRBJ2-5, with unresolved D. CDR3 length equals 11 residues. The germline V and J ends were trimmed by 6 bases and 2 bases, with 4 bases remaining between them. The germline V gene has CDR1 MDHEN and CDR2 SYDVKM. The CDR3 spells CASRLQETQYF. CDR3 in DNA: TGTGCCAGCAGACTGCAAGAGACCCAGTACTTC.

DNA for the CDR3: TGCGCCAGCAGCTCGCTGACAGGGCCGAGCTCTGGGGCCAACGTCCTGACTTTC. Encoded protein: CASSSLTGPSSGANVLTF. The chain joins TRBV5-1 to TRBJ2-6; 7 positions match TRBD1. Germline CDR1 SGHRS, CDR2 YFSETQ. V lost 3 bases to trimming and J lost 0 bases; unmatched junction nucleotides: 9. There are 18 residues in the CDR3.

In this sample, this clone turned up a few times. The chain links TRBV29-1 to TRBJ1-6, with D hard to call. V was cut by 4 bases and J by 6 bases, with 10 bases left in between. Germline V gene sequence: CDR1 SQVTM, CDR2 ANQGSEA. There are 13 residues in the CDR3. The CDR3 region has the DNA TGCAGCGTTGCAGCAGGTCTTAATTCACCCCTCCACTTT. It encodes CSVAAGLNSPLHF.

CDR3 residues: CASEVAGASADTQYF. The CDR3, as DNA: TGCGCCAGCGAAGTAGCGGGGGCGAGCGCAGATACGCAGTATTTT. V and J are TRBV5-1 and TRBJ2-3; 9 positions agree with TRBD2. The CDR3 extends over 15 amino acids. Per germline, CDR1 SGHRS and CDR2 YFSETQ. V lost 7 bases, J lost 4 bases, and 10 bases stayed unmatched.

This clone came up once. The rearrangement links TRBV14 to TRBJ1-2, with D maybe TRBD1 (6 bases). CDR3 length: 17 residues. V lost 0 bases, J lost 2 bases, and 16 bases lay in between. Germline V CDR1 and CDR2: SGHDN, FVKESK. Here the CDR3 DNA reads TGTGCCAGCAGCCAAGAGGGGCAGGGGTCTACCAACTATGGCTACACCTTC. Translating it yields CASSQEGQGSTNYGYTF.

The J gene is TRBJ2-2, the V gene TRBV3-1 (or the pseudogene TRBV3-2); D remains ambiguous. CDR1 is LGHDT, CDR2 YNNKEL, per germline (reference sequence). This CDR3 region has 14 residues. V shed 0 bases and J shed 7 bases, with 9 bases lying between them. In nucleotides, the CDR3 is TGTGCCAGCAGCCAAGATGGGCCGAACGGGGAGCTGTTTTTT. Its protein is CASSQDGPNGELFF.

This clone was observed a few times. The chain is built from TRBV6-2 or TRBV6-3 and TRBJ1-6, with D possibly being TRBD1 (6 bases). Trimming took off 2 bases at V and 9 bases at J, with 17 bases between the two ends. The V gene's germline CDR1 is MNHEY and CDR2 SVGEGT. This CDR3 spans 16 amino acids. DNA for the CDR3: TGTGCCAGCAGTTACGACGGCAGGGGACACGGTTCACCCCTCCACTTT. Amino acids: CASSYDGRGHGSPLHF.

A few counts support this clone. The chain recombines TRBV6-5 with TRBJ2-7; D is perhaps TRBD2 (5 bases). Trimming took off 6 bases at V and 0 bases at J, with 9 bases between the two ends. The CDR3 runs 13 residues. Per the germline V gene, CDR1 is MNHEY and CDR2 is SVGAGI. CDR3 amino acids: CASRLGSSYEQYV. The CDR3 DNA follows: TGTGCCAGCAGATTAGGGAGCTCCTACGAGCAGTACGTC.

CDR3 DNA sequence: TGTGCCAGCAGTTTGAGGCAGCTTCCCTACGAGCAGTACGTC. Encoded protein: CASSLRQLPYEQYV. The chain couples TRBV28 to TRBJ2-7; D is undetermined. Germline values: CDR1 MDHEN, CDR2 SYDVKM. The CDR3 length is 14 residues. V lost 3 bases and J 2 bases, leaving 11 bases between the germline ends.

The chain combines TRBV2 with TRBJ2-3; D unclear. Trimming left V 7 bases short and J 3 bases short, with 14 bases between. The germline CDR1 and CDR2 sequences are SNHLY and FYNNEI. This CDR3 spans 14 amino acids. The CDR3 is CASTARFQTDTQYF. The CDR3, as DNA: TGTGCCAGCACGGCGAGGTTTCAAACAGATACGCAGTATTTT.

The CDR3 nucleotides read TGCGCCAGCAGCCAAAGAGGGTTTTGGTTTAGCAATCAGCCCCAGCATTTT. Translation: CASSQRGFWFSNQPQHF. The chain joins TRBV4-1 to TRBJ1-5, with D hard to call. This CDR3 has 17 residues. Deletions cut 2 bases from V and 0 bases from J, with 14 bases between. From germline, CDR1 is MGHRA and CDR2 YSYEKL.

This sequence joins TRBV7-9 and TRBJ2-1; perhaps TRBD2 as D (6 bases). CDR1 SEHNR and CDR2 FQNEAQ come from the germline V gene (reference sequence). Trimming removed 4 bases from V and 4 bases from J, with 11 bases in between. This CDR3 is 14 amino acids long. CDR3 sequence: CASSSGLTYNEQFF. Written as DNA, the CDR3 is TGTGCCAGCAGCTCGGGACTGACTTACAATGAGCAGTTCTTC.

CDR3 protein: CASSEVGGLGGYEQYF. The CDR3 region has the DNA TGTGCCAGCAGTGAAGTGGGGGGGCTGGGAGGCTACGAGCAGTACTTC. The V call is TRBV6-1, the J call TRBJ2-7, with D possibly being TRBD2 (7 bases). V lost 1 base, J lost 3 bases, and 16 bases lay in between. The CDR3 is 16 amino acids. Germline V gives CDR1 MNHNS, CDR2 SASEGT.

The gene calls are TRBV10-2 and TRBJ2-7, with 9 bases aligning to TRBD1. V shed 6 bases and J 8 bases; nucleotides not matched to a gene: 14. Germline CDR1 WSHSY, CDR2 SAAADI. The length of the CDR3 is 15 residues. This chain's CDR3 is CASSNSGTGNWKQYF. Here the CDR3 DNA reads TGCGCCAGCAGCAATTCCGGGACAGGGAATTGGAAGCAGTACTTC.

The chain joins TRBV5-1 to TRBJ2-1; 10 positions agree with TRBD1. In germline, CDR1 is SGHRS, CDR2 YFSETQ. This CDR3 region has 15 residues. The V gene end was trimmed by 2 bases and the J gene end by 9 bases; junction bases not matched to a gene: 8. In DNA, the CDR3 is TGCGCCAGCAGCTTCGGACAGGGGGAAGGGGTTGAGCAGTTCTTC. This translates into CASSFGQGEGVEQFF. The full variable domain, rest sourced from reference TRBV5-1 and TRBJ2-1, is KAGVTQTPRYLIKTRGQQVTLSCSPISGHRSVSWYQQTPGQGLQFLFEYFSETQRNKGNFPGRFSGRQFSNSRSEMNVSTLELGDSALYLCASSFGQGEGVEQFFGPGTRLTVL.

The chain carries TRBV29-1 and TRBJ2-7; D gene uncertain. Trimming cost V 1 base and J 2 bases, with 6 bases left between them. This CDR3 is built from 12 residues. The V gene's germline CDR1 is SQVTM and CDR2 ANQGSEA. Here the CDR3 reads CSVEAQAYEQYF. In nucleotides, the CDR3 is TGCAGCGTTGAAGCCCAGGCCTACGAGCAGTACTTC.

This clone appeared a single time. The chain is built from TRBV6-5 and TRBJ2-1; D is unresolved. Trimming took off 7 bases at V and 6 bases at J, with 10 bases between the two ends. The length of the CDR3 is 12 residues. Looked up from germline, CDR1 is MNHEY and CDR2 is SVGAGI. The CDR3 loop reads CASIGEPNEQFF. DNA for the CDR3: TGTGCCAGCATCGGAGAGCCCAATGAGCAGTTCTTC.

This chain connects TRBV19 to TRBJ2-7; TRBD1 matches 7 bases. CDR3 length equals 15 residues. Germline loops: CDR1 LNHDA, CDR2 SQIVND (reference sequence). The J segment lost 3 bases and the V segment lost 5 bases, leaving 10 bases of the junction unmatched. CDR3 loop: CASSRSGGRGYEQYF. The CDR3, as DNA: TGTGCCAGTAGTCGCTCAGGGGGAAGGGGCTACGAGCAGTACTTC. Together with reference TRBV19 and TRBJ2-7, the CDR3 gives the full variable domain: DGGITQSPKYLFRKEGQNVTLSCEQNLNHDAMYWYRQDPGQGLRLIYYSQIVNDFQKGDIAEGYSVSREKKESFPLTVTSAQKNPTAFYLCASSRSGGRGYEQYFGPGTRLTVT.

The table lists this clone with a count of one. The rearrangement links TRBV3-1 (or the pseudogene TRBV3-2) to TRBJ2-7, with D perhaps matching TRBD2 (5 bases). Germline CDR1 and CDR2: LGHDT and YNNKEL (reference sequence). The CDR3 length is 14 residues. The V end was cut by 4 bases, the J end by 3 bases, with 13 bases between. CDR3 amino acids: CASSPPKGDYEQYF. CDR3 coding DNA: TGTGCCAGCAGCCCTCCAAAGGGAGACTACGAGCAGTACTTC.

J is TRBJ2-1 and V is TRBV28; TRBD1 agrees at 8 bases. The CDR3 covers 19 residues. Germline-derived CDR1 and CDR2 are MDHEN and SYDVKM. Trimming cost V 6 bases and J 0 bases; bases outside gene matches: 16. The CDR3 sequence is CASRLILGQGLSSYNEQFF. In DNA, the CDR3 is TGTGCCAGCAGACTTATCCTCGGACAGGGCCTAAGCTCCTACAATGAGCAGTTCTTC.

The V and J genes are TRBV21-1 and TRBJ2-7; the D segment call TRBD1 is taken from the table without a DNA check. TRBV21-1 is deemed a pseudogene. There are 17 residues in the CDR3. The CDR3 protein is CASSKGRWGRYTYEQYV. CDR3 in DNA: TGTGCCAGCAGCAAAGGAAGGTGGGGGCGATATACCTACGAGCAGTACGTC.

The chain carries TRBV4-2 and TRBJ2-1, with 7 bases identical to TRBD2. The CDR3 runs 17 residues. The germline V gene has CDR1 LGHNA and CDR2 YNFKEQ. V was pared by 3 bases and J by 7 bases, with 15 bases of the junction left unmatched. The CDR3 DNA reads as TGTGCCAGCAGCCATCCTGCCCGGAGGACTAGGGGTAATGAGCAGTTCTTC. Protein: CASSHPARRTRGNEQFF.

The chain employs TRBV6-4 and TRBJ1-1; no clear D gene. This CDR3 has 13 residues. Trimming removed 8 bases at V and 5 bases at J, with 15 bases between. CDR1 is MRHNA, CDR2 SNTAGT, per germline. The CDR3 spells CASDWLEVTEAFF. CDR3 DNA sequence: TGTGCCAGCGATTGGCTAGAGGTTACTGAAGCTTTCTTT.

CDR3 in amino acids: CATSRSEFGNTEAFF. The CDR3 coding sequence is TGTGCCACCAGCAGATCTGAGTTCGGGAACACTGAAGCTTTCTTT. This chain joins TRBV15 and TRBJ1-1; D is unclear. Trimming shortened V by 2 bases and J by 1 base, and 11 bases separated the two germline ends. The CDR3 loop spans 15 amino acids. Germline V gene data show CDR1 as LNHNV and CDR2 as YYDKDF (reference sequence). The full variable domain, completed using reference TRBV15 and TRBJ1-1, is DAMVIQNPRYQVTQFGKPVTLSCSQTLNHNVMYWYQQKSSQAPKLLFHYYDKDFNNEADTPDNFQSRRPNTSFCFLDIRSPGLGDTAMYLCATSRSEFGNTEAFFGQGTRLTVV.